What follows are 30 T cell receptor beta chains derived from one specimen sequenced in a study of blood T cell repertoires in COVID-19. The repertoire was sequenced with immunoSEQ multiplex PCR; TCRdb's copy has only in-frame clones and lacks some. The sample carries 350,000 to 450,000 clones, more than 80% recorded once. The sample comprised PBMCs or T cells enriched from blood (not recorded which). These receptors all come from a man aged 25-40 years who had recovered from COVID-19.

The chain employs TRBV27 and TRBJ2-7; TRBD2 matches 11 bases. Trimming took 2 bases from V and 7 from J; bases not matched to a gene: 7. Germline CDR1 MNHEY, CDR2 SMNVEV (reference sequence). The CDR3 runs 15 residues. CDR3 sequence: CASSLGTSGSGEQYF. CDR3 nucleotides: TGTGCCAGCAGTTTAGGCACTAGCGGGAGTGGTGAGCAGTACTTC.

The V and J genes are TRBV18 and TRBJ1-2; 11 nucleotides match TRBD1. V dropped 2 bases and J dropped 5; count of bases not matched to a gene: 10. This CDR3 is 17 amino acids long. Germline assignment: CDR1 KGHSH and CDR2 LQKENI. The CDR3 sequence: CASSPLPGQGARYGYTF. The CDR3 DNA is TGTGCCAGCTCACCATTACCCGGACAGGGGGCTAGGTATGGCTACACCTTC.

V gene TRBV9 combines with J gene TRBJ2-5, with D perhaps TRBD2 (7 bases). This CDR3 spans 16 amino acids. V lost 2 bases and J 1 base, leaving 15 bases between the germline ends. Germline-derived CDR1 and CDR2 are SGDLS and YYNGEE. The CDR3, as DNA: TGTGCCAGCAGCGTTAGTGGGAGGGGGGCCCAAGAGACCCAGTACTTC. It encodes CASSVSGRGAQETQYF.

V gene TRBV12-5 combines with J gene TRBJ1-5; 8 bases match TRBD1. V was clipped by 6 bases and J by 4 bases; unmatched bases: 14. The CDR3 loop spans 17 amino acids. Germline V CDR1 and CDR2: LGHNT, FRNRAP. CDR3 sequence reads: CASGHRTGPEKNQPQHF. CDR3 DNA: TGTGCTAGTGGCCATCGGACAGGGCCGGAAAAAAATCAGCCCCAGCATTTT.

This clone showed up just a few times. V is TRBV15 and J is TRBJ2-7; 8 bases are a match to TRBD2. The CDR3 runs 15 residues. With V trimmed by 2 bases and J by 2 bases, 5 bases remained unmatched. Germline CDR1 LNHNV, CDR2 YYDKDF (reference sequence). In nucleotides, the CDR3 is TGTGCCACCAGCAGAAAGACTAGCGCGACCTACGAGCAGTACTTC. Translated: CATSRKTSATYEQYF. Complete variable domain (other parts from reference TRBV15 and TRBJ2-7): DAMVIQNPRYQVTQFGKPVTLSCSQTLNHNVMYWYQQKSSQAPKLLFHYYDKDFNNEADTPDNFQSRRPNTSFCFLDIRSPGLGDTAMYLCATSRKTSATYEQYFGPGTRLTVT.

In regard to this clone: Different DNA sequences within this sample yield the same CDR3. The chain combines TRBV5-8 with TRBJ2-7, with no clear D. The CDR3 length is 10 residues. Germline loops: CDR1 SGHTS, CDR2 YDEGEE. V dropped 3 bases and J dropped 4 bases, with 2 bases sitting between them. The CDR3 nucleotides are TGTGCCAGCAGCTCATACGAGCAGTACTTC. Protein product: CASSSYEQYF.

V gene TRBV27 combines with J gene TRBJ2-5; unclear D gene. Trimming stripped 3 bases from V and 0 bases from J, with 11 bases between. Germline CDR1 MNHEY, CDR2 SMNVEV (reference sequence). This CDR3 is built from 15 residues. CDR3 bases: TGTGCCAGCAGTTTGCGTACCACCCACCAAGAGACCCAGTACTTC. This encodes CASSLRTTHQETQYF.

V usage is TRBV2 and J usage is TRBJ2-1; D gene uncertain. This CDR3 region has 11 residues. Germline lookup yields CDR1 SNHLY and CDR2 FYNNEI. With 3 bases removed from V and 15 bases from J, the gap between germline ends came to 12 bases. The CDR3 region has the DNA TGTGCCAGCAGTGAGGGCCCAGCCGTGTTCTTC. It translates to CASSEGPAVFF. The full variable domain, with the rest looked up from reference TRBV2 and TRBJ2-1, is EPEVTQTPSHQVTQMGQEVILRCVPISNHLYFYWYRQILGQKVEFLVSFYNNEISEKSEIFDDQFSVERPDGSNFTLKIRSTKLEDSAMYFCASSEGPAVFFGPGTRLTVL.

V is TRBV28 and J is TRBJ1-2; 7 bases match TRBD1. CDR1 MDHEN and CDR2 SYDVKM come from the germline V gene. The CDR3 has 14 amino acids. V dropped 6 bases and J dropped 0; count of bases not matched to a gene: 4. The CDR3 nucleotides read TGTGCCAGCAGCCTAGGGACAGCTAACTATGGCTACACCTTC. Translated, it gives CASSLGTANYGYTF.

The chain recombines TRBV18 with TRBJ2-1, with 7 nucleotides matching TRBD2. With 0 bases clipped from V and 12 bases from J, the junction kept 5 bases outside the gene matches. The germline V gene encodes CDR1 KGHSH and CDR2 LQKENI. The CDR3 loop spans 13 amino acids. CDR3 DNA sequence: TGTGCCAGCTCACCACCGGGCGGGAGAGGGCAGTTCTTC. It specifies CASSPPGGRGQFF.

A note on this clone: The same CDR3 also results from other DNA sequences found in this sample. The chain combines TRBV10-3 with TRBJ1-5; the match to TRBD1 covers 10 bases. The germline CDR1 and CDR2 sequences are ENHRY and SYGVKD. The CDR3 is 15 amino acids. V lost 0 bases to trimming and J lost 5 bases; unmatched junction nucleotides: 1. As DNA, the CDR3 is TGTGCCATCAGTGAGTCCGGGACAGGGGATCAGCCCCAGCATTTT. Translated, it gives CAISESGTGDQPQHF.

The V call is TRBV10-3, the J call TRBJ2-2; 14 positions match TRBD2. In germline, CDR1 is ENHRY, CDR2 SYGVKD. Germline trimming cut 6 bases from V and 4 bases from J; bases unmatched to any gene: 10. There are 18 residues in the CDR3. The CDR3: CAISTGTSGSGGTGELFF. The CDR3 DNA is TGTGCCATCAGCACAGGGACTAGCGGGAGCGGTGGCACCGGGGAGCTGTTTTTT.

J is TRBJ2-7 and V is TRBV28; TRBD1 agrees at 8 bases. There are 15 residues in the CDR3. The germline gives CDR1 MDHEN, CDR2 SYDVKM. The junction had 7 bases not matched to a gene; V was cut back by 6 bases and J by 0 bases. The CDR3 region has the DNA TGTGCCAGCAGAACACCCAGGGGGCTCTCCTACGAGCAGTACTTC. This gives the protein CASRTPRGLSYEQYF.

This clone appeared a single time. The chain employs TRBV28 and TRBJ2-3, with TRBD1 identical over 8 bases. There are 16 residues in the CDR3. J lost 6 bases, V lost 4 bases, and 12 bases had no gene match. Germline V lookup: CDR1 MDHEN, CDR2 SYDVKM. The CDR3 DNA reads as TGTGCCAGCAGTTCCCGCGGGCAGGGGGCAAGGGATACGCAGTATTTT. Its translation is CASSSRGQGARDTQYF.

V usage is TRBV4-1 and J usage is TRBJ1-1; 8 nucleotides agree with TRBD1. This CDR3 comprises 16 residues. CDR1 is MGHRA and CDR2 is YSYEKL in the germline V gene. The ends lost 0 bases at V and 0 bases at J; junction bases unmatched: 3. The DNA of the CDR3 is TGCGCCAGCAGCCAAGAGACAGGGGCCTTGAACACTGAAGCTTTCTTT. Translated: CASSQETGALNTEAFF.

CDR3 protein: CASSLGRVTYEQYF. In DNA, the CDR3 is TGTGCCAGCAGCTTAGGACGGGTAACCTACGAGCAGTACTTC. The V gene is TRBV7-9, the J gene TRBJ2-7; no clear D. There are 14 residues in the CDR3. Germline V gives CDR1 SEHNR, CDR2 FQNEAQ (reference sequence). V lost 1 base to trimming and J lost 2 bases, with 9 bases between them.

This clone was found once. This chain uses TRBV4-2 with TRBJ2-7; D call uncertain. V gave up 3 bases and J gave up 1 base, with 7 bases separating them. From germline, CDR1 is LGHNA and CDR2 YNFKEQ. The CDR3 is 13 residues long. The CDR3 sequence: CASSHRGSYEQYF. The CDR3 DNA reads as TGTGCCAGCAGCCACCGAGGTTCCTACGAGCAGTACTTC.

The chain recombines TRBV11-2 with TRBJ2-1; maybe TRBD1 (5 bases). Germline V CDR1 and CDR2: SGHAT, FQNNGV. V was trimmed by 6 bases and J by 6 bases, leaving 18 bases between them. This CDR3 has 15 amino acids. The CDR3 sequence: CASRRSGPTGNEQFF. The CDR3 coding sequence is TGTGCCAGCAGGAGGTCAGGGCCCACCGGCAATGAGCAGTTCTTC.

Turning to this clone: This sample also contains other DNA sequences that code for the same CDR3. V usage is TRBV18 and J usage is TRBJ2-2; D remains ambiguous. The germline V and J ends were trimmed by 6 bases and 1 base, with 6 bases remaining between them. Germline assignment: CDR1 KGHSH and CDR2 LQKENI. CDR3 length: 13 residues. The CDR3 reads CASSSGNTGELFF. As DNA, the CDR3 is TGTGCCAGCTCTTCCGGGAACACCGGGGAGCTGTTTTTT.

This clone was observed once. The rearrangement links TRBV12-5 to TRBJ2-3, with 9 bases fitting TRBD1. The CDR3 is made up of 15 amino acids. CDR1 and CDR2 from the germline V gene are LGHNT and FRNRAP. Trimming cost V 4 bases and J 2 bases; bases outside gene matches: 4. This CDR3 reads CASGSGTGYTDTQYF. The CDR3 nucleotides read TGTGCTAGTGGTTCCGGGACAGGGTACACAGATACGCAGTATTTT. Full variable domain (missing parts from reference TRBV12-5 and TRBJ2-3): DARVTQTPRHKVTEMGQEVTMRCQPILGHNTVFWYRQTMMQGLELLAYFRNRAPLDDSGMPKDRFSAEMPDATLATLKIQPSEPRDSAVYFCASGSGTGYTDTQYFGPGTRLTVL.

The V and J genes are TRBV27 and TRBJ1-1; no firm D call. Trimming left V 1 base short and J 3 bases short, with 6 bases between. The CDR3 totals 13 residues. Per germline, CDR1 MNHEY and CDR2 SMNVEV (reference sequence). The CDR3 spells CASSLFGDTEAFF. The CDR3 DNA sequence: TGTGCCAGCAGTTTATTCGGGGACACTGAAGCTTTCTTT.

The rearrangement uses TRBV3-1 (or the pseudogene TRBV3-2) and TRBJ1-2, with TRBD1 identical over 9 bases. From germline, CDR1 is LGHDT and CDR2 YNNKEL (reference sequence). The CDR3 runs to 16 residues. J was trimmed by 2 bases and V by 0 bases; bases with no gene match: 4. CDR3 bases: TGTGCCAGCAGCCAAGACGGGACAGGGATAAACTATGGCTACACCTTC. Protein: CASSQDGTGINYGYTF.

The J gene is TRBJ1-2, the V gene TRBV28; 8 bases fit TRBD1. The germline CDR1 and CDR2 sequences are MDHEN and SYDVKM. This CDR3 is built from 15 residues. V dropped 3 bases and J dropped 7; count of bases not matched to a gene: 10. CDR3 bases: TGTGCCAGCAGTTTCGCGTACAGGGGGTACCTTGGCTACACCTTC. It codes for CASSFAYRGYLGYTF.

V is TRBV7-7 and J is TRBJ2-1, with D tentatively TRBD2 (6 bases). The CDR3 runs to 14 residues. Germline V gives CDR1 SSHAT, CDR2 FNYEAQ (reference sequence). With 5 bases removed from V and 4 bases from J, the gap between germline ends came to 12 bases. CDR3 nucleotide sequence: TGTGCCAGCAGCCTAACCGGGGGTTACAATGAGCAGTTCTTC. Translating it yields CASSLTGGYNEQFF.

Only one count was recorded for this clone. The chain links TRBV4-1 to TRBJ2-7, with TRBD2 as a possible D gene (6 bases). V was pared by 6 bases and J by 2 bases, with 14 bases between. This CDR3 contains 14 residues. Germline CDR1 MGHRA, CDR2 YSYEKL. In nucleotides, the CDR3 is TGCGCCAGCAGGCCAGAGGAGGGTGCCTACGAGCAGTACTTC. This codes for CASRPEEGAYEQYF.

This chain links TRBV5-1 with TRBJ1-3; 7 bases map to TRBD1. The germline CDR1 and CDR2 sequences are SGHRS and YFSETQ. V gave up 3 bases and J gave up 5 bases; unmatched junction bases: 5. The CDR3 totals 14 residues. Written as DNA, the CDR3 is TGCGCCAGCAGCTCTACAGGGGAACGAAACACCATATATTTT. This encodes CASSSTGERNTIYF.

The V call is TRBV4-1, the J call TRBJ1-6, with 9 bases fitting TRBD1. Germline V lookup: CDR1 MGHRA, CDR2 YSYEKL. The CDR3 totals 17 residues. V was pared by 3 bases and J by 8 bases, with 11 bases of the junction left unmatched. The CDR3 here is CASSHTQPGQGHSPLHF. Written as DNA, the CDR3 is TGCGCCAGCAGCCACACCCAACCGGGACAGGGTCATTCACCCCTCCACTTT.

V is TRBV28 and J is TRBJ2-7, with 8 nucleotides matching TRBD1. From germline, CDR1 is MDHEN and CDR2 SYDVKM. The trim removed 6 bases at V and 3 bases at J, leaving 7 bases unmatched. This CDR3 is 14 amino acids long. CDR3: CASSAGTGGYEQYF. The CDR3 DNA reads TGTGCCAGCAGCGCCGGGACAGGAGGCTACGAGCAGTACTTC.

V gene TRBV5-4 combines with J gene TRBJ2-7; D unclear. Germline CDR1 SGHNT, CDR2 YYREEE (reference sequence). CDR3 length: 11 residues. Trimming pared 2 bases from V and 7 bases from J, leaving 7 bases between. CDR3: CASSLRSEQYF. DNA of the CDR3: TGTGCCAGCAGCTTACGGTCGGAGCAGTACTTC.

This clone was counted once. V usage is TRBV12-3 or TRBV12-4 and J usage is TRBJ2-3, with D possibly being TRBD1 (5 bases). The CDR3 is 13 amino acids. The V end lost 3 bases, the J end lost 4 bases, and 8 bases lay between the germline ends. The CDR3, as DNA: TGTGCCAGCAGTTTTCTGGGGCCAGATACGCAGTATTTT. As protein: CASSFLGPDTQYF.